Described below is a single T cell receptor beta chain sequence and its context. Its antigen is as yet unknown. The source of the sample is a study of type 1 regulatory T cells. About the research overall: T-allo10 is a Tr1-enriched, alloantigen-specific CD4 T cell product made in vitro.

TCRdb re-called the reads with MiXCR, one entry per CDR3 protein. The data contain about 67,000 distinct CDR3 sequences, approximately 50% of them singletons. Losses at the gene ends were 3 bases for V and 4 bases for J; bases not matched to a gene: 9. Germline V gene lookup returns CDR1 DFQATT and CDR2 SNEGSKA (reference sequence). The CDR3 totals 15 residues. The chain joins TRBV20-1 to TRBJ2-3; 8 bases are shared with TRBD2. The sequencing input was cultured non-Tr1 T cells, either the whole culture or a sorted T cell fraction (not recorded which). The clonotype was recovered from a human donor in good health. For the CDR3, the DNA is TGCAGTGCTAGTGGTCGGCGGGGGGTGGCAGATACGCAGTATTTT. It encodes CSASGRRGVADTQYF.